What follows are 14 T cell receptor beta chains derived from one specimen sequenced in a study of cytomegalovirus exposure and HLA in healthy donors. The PCR made use of 60 Vbeta and 13 Jbeta primers. This table comes from immunoSEQ multiplex PCR, and its TCRdb copy is limited to in-frame clones, with some not included. Of around 140,000 clones in the sample, 77% were seen once. The sample comprised PBMCs. The origin of the receptors is a male donor in good health and CMV-seronegative.

The chain joins TRBV28 to TRBJ1-1; 7 bases map to TRBD1. V dropped 6 bases and J dropped 5; count of bases not matched to a gene: 21. Germline V gives CDR1 MDHEN, CDR2 SYDVKM. The CDR3 loop spans 18 amino acids. This CDR3 reads CASSLTTPGGGFVTEAFF. CDR3 nucleotides: TGTGCCAGCAGCCTAACGACCCCCGGAGGGGGCTTCGTGACTGAAGCTTTCTTT.

The genes are TRBV19 and TRBJ2-7; unclear D gene. The CDR3 sequence is 18 residues long. The V end lost 5 bases, the J end lost 0 bases, and 23 bases lay between the germline ends. CDR1 LNHDA and CDR2 SQIVND come from the germline V gene (reference sequence). CDR3: CASSSRVTNNLRSYEQYF. The CDR3 DNA reads as TGTGCCAGTAGTTCCCGGGTTACGAATAATCTTCGCTCCTACGAGCAGTACTTC.

The rearrangement joins TRBV11-3 to TRBJ2-1; 8 bases fit TRBD2. V dropped 8 bases and J dropped 10; count of bases not matched to a gene: 10. Germline-derived CDR1 and CDR2 are SGHNT and YENEEA. This CDR3 contains 13 residues. CDR3 loop: CASAAGVRGEQFF. CDR3 DNA sequence: TGTGCCAGCGCAGCGGGAGTTCGTGGGGAGCAGTTCTTC. The whole variable domain, remainder taken from reference TRBV11-3 and TRBJ2-1, is EAGVVQSPRYKIIEKKQPVAFWCNPISGHNTLYWYLQNLGQGPELLIRYENEEAVDDSQLPKDRFSAERLKGVDSTLKIQPAELGDSAVYLCASAAGVRGEQFFGPGTRLTVL.

Concerning this clone: The same CDR3 arises from other DNA sequences in this sample as well. J is TRBJ2-1 and V is TRBV11-2, with a tentative D call TRBD2 (5 bases). The CDR3 runs 15 residues. In germline, CDR1 is SGHAT, CDR2 FQNNGV. V lost 0 bases, J lost 1 base, and 7 bases lay in between. This CDR3 is CASSLEGSSYNEQFF. In DNA form, the CDR3 reads TGTGCCAGCAGCTTAGAGGGGAGTTCCTACAATGAGCAGTTCTTC.

The chain joins TRBV7-2 to TRBJ2-7; weak D call: TRBD2 (6 bases). Trimming removed 5 bases from V and 2 bases from J, with 13 bases in between. The CDR3 covers 14 residues. Germline V gives CDR1 SGHTA, CDR2 FQGNSA. The CDR3, as DNA: TGTGCCAGCAGCCCCCGGGAGTATACCTACGAGCAGTACTTC. Translation: CASSPREYTYEQYF.

The gene calls are TRBV9 and TRBJ1-4; no clear D. V was shortened by 4 bases and J by 0 bases, with 25 bases between the two germline ends. This CDR3 comprises 20 residues. CDR1 is SGDLS and CDR2 is YYNGEE in the germline V gene. The CDR3 DNA follows: TGTGCCAGCAGCCCTGGGGAAGCGGAAACCTATTTTGCAACTAATGAAAAACTGTTTTTT. Amino acid sequence: CASSPGEAETYFATNEKLFF.

The J gene is TRBJ1-3, the V gene TRBV6-6; the match to TRBD1 covers 7 bases. CDR1 and CDR2 (germline): MNHNY, SVGAGI (reference sequence). The V segment lost 8 bases and the J segment 0 bases; nucleotides outside the gene matches: 10. The length of the CDR3 is 16 residues. The CDR3 region is CASSPGGARSGNTIYF. CDR3 sequence (DNA): TGTGCCAGCTCGCCAGGGGGTGCCCGCTCTGGAAACACCATATATTTT.

The rearrangement links TRBV15 to TRBJ2-5, with 14 bases aligning to TRBD2. Germline V CDR1 and CDR2: LNHNV, YYDKDF (reference sequence). This CDR3 has 18 residues. J was trimmed by 2 bases and V by 0 bases; bases with no gene match: 5. This chain's CDR3 is CATSREGTSGGLQETQYF. In DNA, the CDR3 is TGTGCCACCAGCAGAGAGGGGACTAGCGGGGGCCTACAAGAGACCCAGTACTTC.

The rearrangement uses TRBV29-1 and TRBJ2-7; 8 positions match TRBD2. The CDR3 is made up of 13 amino acids. Unmatched junction bases numbered 9, after V lost 6 bases and J lost 5 bases. Germline lookup yields CDR1 SQVTM and CDR2 ANQGSEA. CDR3 sequence: CSVGAGARNEQYF. CDR3 sequence (DNA): TGCAGCGTGGGAGCGGGGGCTCGAAACGAGCAGTACTTC.

The rearrangement links TRBV6-5 to TRBJ1-2; TRBD1 is a possible D gene (5 bases). V was pared by 4 bases and J by 7 bases, with 10 bases between. This CDR3 spans 12 amino acids. Germline V CDR1 and CDR2: MNHEY, SVGAGI. The CDR3: CASSFQGSGYTF. DNA for the CDR3: TGTGCCAGCAGTTTCCAGGGATCTGGCTACACCTTC.

CDR3 loop: CASSYTTGESPLHF. The CDR3 bases are TGTGCCAGCAGTTATACGACAGGGGAATCACCCCTCCACTTT. The chain combines TRBV6-6 with TRBJ1-6, with 8 bases matching TRBD1. This CDR3 region has 14 residues. Germline trimming cut 3 bases from V and 10 bases from J; bases unmatched to any gene: 5. Germline V gives CDR1 MNHNY, CDR2 SVGAGI (reference sequence).

This sequence joins TRBV14 and TRBJ2-7; perhaps TRBD2 as D (5 bases). The CDR3 is 15 residues long. Per the germline V gene, CDR1 is SGHDN and CDR2 is FVKESK. V was pared by 6 bases and J by 2 bases, with 17 bases between. CDR3 sequence (DNA): TGTGCCAGCAGTTATGTTCGGGGTCCAACCTACGAGCAGTACTTC. This codes for CASSYVRGPTYEQYF.

The chain employs TRBV5-1 and TRBJ1-4; 9 bases match TRBD1. CDR1 is SGHRS, CDR2 YFSETQ, per germline. The CDR3 extends over 17 amino acids. Losses at the gene ends were 4 bases for V and 8 bases for J; bases not matched to a gene: 15. CDR3 nucleotides: TGCGCCAGCAGCCAGGCCGGAGCCGGGACAGGGAGGGAAAAACTGTTTTTT. Amino acids: CASSQAGAGTGREKLFF.

This clone was seen a single time. This rearrangement joins TRBV10-3 to TRBJ1-4; no clear D gene. The CDR3 has 15 residues. CDR1 and CDR2 (germline): ENHRY, SYGVKD. The germline V and J ends were trimmed by 3 bases and 3 bases, with 11 bases remaining between them. The CDR3 DNA reads as TGTGCCATCAGTGAAGAGGGAGGCCCTAATGAAAAACTGTTTTTT. Encoded protein: CAISEEGGPNEKLFF.